This T cell receptor beta chain was sequenced for a study of tumor-infiltrating lymphocytes in primary liver carcinoma. Looking at the study overall: Tumor lesions were T1-T3 N0M0 and spanned roughly 4 to 10 cm.

This clonotype was observed at least ten times. Unsorted whole blood served as the source of blood RNA, and germline DNA was extracted as well. The authors made TCR beta cDNA from approximately 500 ng total RNA with a constant-region primer. Employing slightly modified ARM-PCR, three nested multiplex PCR rounds were run, and these gave rise to the TCR beta libraries. Forward primers for TRBV1-TRBV30 and a C-beta reverse primer served the first two PCR rounds, at 10 cycles each. TCRdb reprocessed the multiplex PCR reads via MiXCR and lists one record per CDR3 protein. This sample yields some 320,000 distinct CDR3 sequences, of which over 55% are seen a single time; 9% belongs to the top ten. V dropped 3 bases and J dropped 7 bases, with 11 bases sitting between them. The germline gives CDR1 SGHRS, CDR2 YFSETQ. The length of the CDR3 is 13 residues.

The specimen sequenced was peripheral blood. The sequence derives from a man aged 35 to 55 with primary liver carcinoma and hepatitis B virus infection. J is TRBJ2-1 and V is TRBV5-1, with D uncertain. CDR3 nucleotides: TGCGCCAGCAGCTCGTCCGTGGGAAATGAGCAGTTCTTC. This encodes CASSSSVGNEQFF.